This TCR beta chain was profiled in a study of T cells in Graves' hyperthyroidism and ophthalmopathy. This clonotype has at least ten counts. Amplified TCR beta CDR3 regions derived from RNA transcripts. The TCR CDR3 was amplified in a first-round RT-PCR using the HTBI primer set. TCRdb re-called the multiplex PCR reads through MiXCR, storing one row per CDR3 protein. The sample consists of over 200,000 distinct CDR3 sequences, approximately 15% of them appearing once. This TCR derives from a woman between 40 and 55 years old with Graves' hyperthyroidism that later progressed to Graves' ophthalmopathy. Material for sequencing was blood.

The CDR3 region has the DNA TGTGCCAGCAGCCAAGGACTAGCGATTGGGACAGATACGCAGTATTTT. As protein: CASSQGLAIGTDTQYF. This chain joins TRBV3-1 and TRBJ2-3; TRBD2 matches 8 bases. J was trimmed by 3 bases and V by 1 base; bases with no gene match: 6. This CDR3 comprises 16 residues. The germline gives CDR1 LGHDT, CDR2 YNNKEL (reference sequence).